A selection of T cell receptor beta chains follows, all from one sample in a study of identical twins. Each CDR3 protein gets one entry after TCRdb re-called the 5' RACE reads with MiXCR. This repertoire shows more than 200,000 distinct CDR3 sequences, around a tenth found once; its top ten account for about 5%. Sequencing was performed on memory (CD45RO+) T cells sorted from blood. The receptors shown here come from a woman younger than 30 in good health. Both conserved end residues are part of each CDR3. The D gene is left open where the match is weak. The size of a clone is reported for some rows only, either as once, few or many, or as a class for expanded clones.

J | D | V | size | CDR3 | DNA
TRBJ2-3 | TRBD2 | TRBV5-1 | - | CASSLGSGDTDTQYF | TGCGCCAGCAGCTTGGGAAGCGGGGACACAGATACGCAGTATTTT
TRBJ2-2 | - | TRBV20-1 | - | CSARAGRGGELFF | TGCAGTGCTAGAGCCGGACGTGGCGGGGAGCTGTTTTTT
TRBJ1-2 | - | TRBV28 | - | CASLTMGEPYGYTF | TGTGCCAGCTTAACTATGGGCGAACCCTATGGCTACACCTTC
TRBJ1-1 | - | TRBV20-1 | - | CSARGGVGTEAFF | TGCAGTGCTAGAGGGGGGGTCGGCACTGAAGCTTTCTTT
TRBJ1-4 | - | TRBV9 | few | CASSVASTWGEKLFF | TGTGCCAGCAGCGTAGCGTCAACCTGGGGTGAAAAACTGTTTTTT
TRBJ2-3 | - | TRBV7-6 | many | CASSLKADSIAADTQYF | TGTGCCAGCAGCTTAAAGGCCGACTCCATTGCGGCAGATACGCAGTATTTT
TRBJ2-3 | - | TRBV20-1 | few | CSASGRVQDTQYF | TGCAGTGCTAGTGGCAGGGTTCAAGATACGCAGTATTTT
TRBJ1-3 | - | TRBV20-1 | - | CSARGETGNTIYF | TGCAGTGCTAGGGGCGAAACTGGAAACACCATATATTTT
TRBJ2-1 | - | TRBV20-1 | few | CSARGGLGTYNEQFF | TGCAGTGCTAGAGGGGGTTTGGGGACCTACAATGAGCAGTTCTTC
TRBJ1-1 | - | TRBV6-1 | - | CASSVLLEAFF | TGTGCCAGCAGTGTGTTGCTTGAAGCTTTCTTT
TRBJ2-1 | TRBD2 | TRBV10-3 | few | CAIRDLSGGPGNEQFF | TGTGCCATCAGAGACCTCAGCGGGGGGCCAGGCAATGAGCAGTTCTTC
TRBJ1-4 | TRBD1 | TRBV20-1 | many | CSARRGTGRNEKLFF | TGCAGTGCTAGGCGCGGGACAGGCCGAAATGAAAAACTGTTTTTT
TRBJ2-7 | TRBD2 | TRBV20-1 | few | CSARDSASGLYEQYF | TGCAGTGCTAGAGATTCGGCTAGCGGTCTCTACGAGCAGTACTTC
TRBJ2-4 | TRBD1 | TRBV20-1 | few | CSAVQQGKGNIQYF | TGCAGTGCCGTCCAACAGGGGAAGGGGAACATTCAGTACTTC
TRBJ1-2 | - | TRBV7-9 | - | CASSSPGQKSYGYTF | TGTGCCAGCAGCTCACCGGGACAAAAGTCCTATGGCTACACCTTC
TRBJ2-1 | - | TRBV12-3/TRBV12-4 | - | CASSLRSSGWGNEQFF | TGTGCCAGCAGTTTAAGGTCTAGTGGCTGGGGCAATGAGCAGTTCTTC
TRBJ1-2 | TRBD1 | TRBV5-1 | - | CASSPGGINYGYTF | TGCGCCAGCAGCCCAGGGGGAATCAACTATGGCTACACCTTC
TRBJ1-1 | - | TRBV10-3 | - | CAISDWRGRVTEAFF | TGTGCCATCAGTGATTGGCGGGGGAGGGTAACTGAAGCTTTCTTT
TRBJ2-7 | - | TRBV30 | few | CAWIYPRDGTYEQYF | TGTGCCTGGATCTACCCCCGGGACGGAACCTACGAGCAGTACTTC
TRBJ2-1 | TRBD2 | TRBV6-1 | few | CASSLLAGLNNEQFF | TGTGCCAGCAGTCTGCTAGCGGGCCTAAACAATGAGCAGTTCTTC
TRBJ2-5 | - | TRBV12-3/TRBV12-4 | many | CASSFRGRGTQYF | TGTGCCAGCAGTTTTCGGGGGCGGGGGACCCAGTACTTC
TRBJ2-1 | TRBD1 | TRBV20-1 | few | CSARESQGINEQFF | TGCAGTGCTAGAGAATCACAGGGGATCAATGAGCAGTTCTTC
TRBJ2-3 | TRBD1 | TRBV2 | - | CASKAQGALTDTQYF | TGTGCCAGCAAGGCCCAGGGGGCTCTCACAGATACGCAGTATTTT
TRBJ2-2 | - | TRBV14 | many | CASSPSRDSPTGELFF | TGTGCCAGCAGCCCTTCGCGGGACAGCCCGACCGGGGAGCTGTTTTTT
TRBJ2-1 | TRBD2 | TRBV20-1 | few | CSARGFQLAGESSYNEQFF | TGCAGTGCTAGGGGATTTCAACTAGCGGGCGAGAGCTCCTACAATGAGCAGTTCTTC
TRBJ1-3 | - | TRBV7-3 | few | CASSLGGNSGNTIYF | TGTGCCAGCAGCCTAGGTGGTAACTCTGGAAACACCATATATTTT
TRBJ1-1 | - | TRBV15 | many | CASRDRAGTEAFF | TGTGCCTCCCGTGACCGGGCAGGGACTGAAGCTTTCTTT
TRBJ2-3 | TRBD2 | TRBV25-1 | many | CASSEERERGEGSDTQYF | TGTGCCAGCAGTGAGGAGAGGGAGCGGGGAGAAGGTTCAGATACGCAGTATTTT
TRBJ1-2 | - | TRBV6-2/TRBV6-3 | few | CATTRDGRRSYGYTF | TGTGCCACCACCCGGGATGGCCGACGCTCCTATGGCTACACCTTC
TRBJ2-3 | TRBD2 | TRBV20-1 | few | CSASAPRGSTDTQYF | TGCAGTGCTAGCGCCCCGCGGGGGTCCACAGATACGCAGTATTTT
TRBJ2-7 | TRBD2 | TRBV6-5 | few | CASSLAGGHYEQYF | TGTGCCAGCAGTTTAGCGGGAGGGCACTACGAGCAGTACTTC
TRBJ1-4 | - | TRBV6-5 | - | CASRGQREKLFF | TGTGCCAGCAGGGGGCAACGAGAAAAACTGTTTTTT
TRBJ2-1 | - | TRBV11-2 | few | CASSLGVGTHNEQFF | TGTGCCAGCAGCTTAGGGGTTGGTACACACAATGAGCAGTTCTTC
TRBJ2-7 | - | TRBV7-2 | many | CASSLVGGESSYEQYF | TGTGCCAGCAGCTTAGTGGGCGGAGAGAGCTCCTACGAGCAGTACTTC
TRBJ2-3 | - | TRBV7-2 | many | CASSLRLVTDTQYF | TGTGCCAGCAGCTTAAGGCTAGTGACAGATACGCAGTATTTT
TRBJ2-7 | TRBD1 | TRBV5-8 | few | CASSLGTGGSDEQYF | TGTGCCAGCAGCTTGGGGACAGGGGGCTCTGACGAGCAGTACTTC
TRBJ1-1 | - | TRBV5-1 | - | CASSLWSGLNTEAFF | TGCGCCAGCAGTTTATGGAGTGGGCTGAACACTGAAGCTTTCTTT
TRBJ2-6 | TRBD2 | TRBV9 | few | CASSVPRGLAGSSGANVLTF | TGTGCCAGCAGCGTCCCGAGAGGACTAGCGGGATCCTCTGGGGCCAACGTCCTGACTTTC
TRBJ2-1 | TRBD2 | TRBV20-1 | many | CSAILTSADYNEQFF | TGCAGTGCTATCTTGACTAGCGCGGACTACAATGAGCAGTTCTTC
TRBJ1-1 | - | TRBV5-5 | few | CASTRANTEAFF | TGTGCCTCAACCCGGGCGAACACTGAAGCTTTCTTT